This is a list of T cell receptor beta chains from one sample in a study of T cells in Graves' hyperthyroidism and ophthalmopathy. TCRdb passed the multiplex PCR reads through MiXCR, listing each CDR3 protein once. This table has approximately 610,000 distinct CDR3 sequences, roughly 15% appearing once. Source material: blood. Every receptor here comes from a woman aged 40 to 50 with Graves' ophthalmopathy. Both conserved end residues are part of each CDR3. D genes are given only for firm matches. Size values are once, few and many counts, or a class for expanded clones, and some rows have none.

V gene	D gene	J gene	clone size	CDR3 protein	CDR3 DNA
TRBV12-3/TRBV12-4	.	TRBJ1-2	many	CASQDRHYGYTF	TGTGCCAGCCAAGACAGACACTATGGCTACACCTTC
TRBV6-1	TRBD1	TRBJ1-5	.	CASSKTGGTNQPQHF	TGTGCCAGCAGCAAGACAGGGGGTACCAATCAGCCCCAGCATTTT
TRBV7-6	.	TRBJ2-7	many	CASSLDPGPDYEQYF	TGTGCCAGCAGCTTGGATCCGGGACCTGACTACGAGCAGTACTTC
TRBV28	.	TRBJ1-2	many	CASSDLFGYTF	TGTGCCAGCAGTGACCTCTTTGGCTACACCTTC
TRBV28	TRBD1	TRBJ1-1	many	CASSSGGTEAFF	TGTGCCAGCAGTTCAGGGGGGACTGAAGCTTTCTTT
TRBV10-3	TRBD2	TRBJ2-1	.	CAISEGLVNEQFF	TGTGCCATCAGTGAGGGACTAGTCAATGAGCAGTTCTTC
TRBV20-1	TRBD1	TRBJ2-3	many	CSAPTWTGRDTQYF	TGCAGTGCCCCCACCTGGACAGGGCGCGATACGCAGTATTTT
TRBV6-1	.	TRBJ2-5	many	CASRWLGLRETQYF	TGTGCCAGCCGATGGCTTGGGTTGCGGGAGACCCAGTACTTC
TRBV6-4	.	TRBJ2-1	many	CASSDSGVLGSYNEQFF	TGTGCCAGCAGTGACTCGGGAGTACTAGGCTCCTACAATGAGCAGTTCTTC
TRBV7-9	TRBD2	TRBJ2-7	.	CASSLPGTSFNEQYF	TGTGCCAGCAGTCTACCAGGGACTAGCTTCAACGAGCAGTACTTC
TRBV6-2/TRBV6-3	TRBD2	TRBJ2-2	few	CASRRAGGFGELFF	TGTGCCAGCAGGCGAGCGGGAGGTTTCGGGGAGCTGTTTTTT
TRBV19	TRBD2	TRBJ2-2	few	CASSTGLAGGPGELFF	TGTGCCAGTAGTACGGGACTAGCGGGAGGTCCCGGGGAGCTGTTTTTT
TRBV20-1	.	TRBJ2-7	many	CSASGPHYEQYF	TGCAGTGCTAGCGGGCCACACTACGAGCAGTACTTC
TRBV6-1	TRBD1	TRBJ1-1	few	CASWDRPSEAFF	TGTGCCAGCTGGGACAGGCCGAGTGAAGCTTTCTTT
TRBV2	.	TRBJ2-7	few	CASKGGPASYEQYF	TGTGCCAGCAAGGGCGGACCCGCGTCCTACGAGCAGTACTTC
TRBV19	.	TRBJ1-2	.	CASRSGHYYGYTF	TGTGCTAGTAGGTCAGGGCACTACTATGGCTACACCTTC